The present entry profiles one T cell receptor (beta chain) with its context. The antigen is undetermined. Once extracted for a subset, genomic DNA was divided evenly among several immunoSEQ plates. In the authors' methods: ImmunoSEQ junction-only sequences lacked quality scores, so their filtering differed. Sequencing used immunoSEQ multiplex PCR; TCRdb keeps in-frame clones, though not all of them. That table is the source of V, J and clone size, and D and trimming were worked out from the DNA. The sample consists of roughly 640,000 clones, roughly 97% of them appearing once. Germline values: CDR1 SGHAT, CDR2 FQNNGV. The CDR3 runs 15 residues. This record comes from a study of shared clonotypes between healthy human individuals. Healthy HIV-negative adults without recent acute infections or vaccinations served as donors. General study points: Some clonotypes were shared by all four sorted-subset donors, while others were not shared. The non-shared ones had lower generation probabilities than the shared ones.

The V and J genes are TRBV11-2 and TRBJ2-5, with D unresolved. The last part of the DNA fits TRBJ2-7 better; the J call may be wrong. The sequenced sample consisted of naive CD4+ T cells sorted from blood. The sample's subset: CD45RA+ positively selected. The receptor's source is a woman aged 25-40 years in good health. CDR3 in DNA: TGTGCCAGCAGCTTAGTAGCTAGTTTTACCTACGAGCAGTACTTC. This sequence encodes CASSLVASFTYEQYF.